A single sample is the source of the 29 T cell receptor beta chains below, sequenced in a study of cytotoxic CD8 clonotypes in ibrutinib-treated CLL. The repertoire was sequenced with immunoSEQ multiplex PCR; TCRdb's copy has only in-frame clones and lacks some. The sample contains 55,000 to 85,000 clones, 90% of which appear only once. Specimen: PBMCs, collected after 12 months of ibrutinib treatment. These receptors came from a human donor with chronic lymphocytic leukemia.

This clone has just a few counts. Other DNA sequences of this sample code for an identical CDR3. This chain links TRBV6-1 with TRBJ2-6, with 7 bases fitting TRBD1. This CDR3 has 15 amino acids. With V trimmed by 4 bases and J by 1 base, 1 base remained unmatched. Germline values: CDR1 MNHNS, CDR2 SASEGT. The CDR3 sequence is CASSAGQSGANVLTF. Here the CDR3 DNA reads TGTGCCAGCAGTGCGGGACAGTCTGGGGCCAACGTCCTGACTTTC.

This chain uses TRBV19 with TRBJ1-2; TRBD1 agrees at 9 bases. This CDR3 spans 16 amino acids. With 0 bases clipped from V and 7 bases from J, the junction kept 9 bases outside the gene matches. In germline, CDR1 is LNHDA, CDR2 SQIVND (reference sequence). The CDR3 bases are TGTGCCAGTAGTATAGATCGGACAGGGGCGCAGGGTGGCTACACCTTC. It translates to CASSIDRTGAQGGYTF.

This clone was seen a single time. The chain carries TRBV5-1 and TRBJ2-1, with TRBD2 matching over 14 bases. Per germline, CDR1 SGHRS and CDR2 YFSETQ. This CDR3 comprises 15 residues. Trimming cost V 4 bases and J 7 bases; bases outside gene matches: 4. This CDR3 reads CASSRGLAGVNEQFF. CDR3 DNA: TGCGCCAGCAGCAGGGGACTAGCGGGAGTAAATGAGCAGTTCTTC.

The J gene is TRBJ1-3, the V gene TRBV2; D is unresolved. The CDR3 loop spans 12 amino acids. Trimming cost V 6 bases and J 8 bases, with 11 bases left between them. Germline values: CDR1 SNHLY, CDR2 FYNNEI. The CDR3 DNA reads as TGTGCCAGCAGCCAGGCCGGGGACACCATATATTTT. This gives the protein CASSQAGDTIYF.

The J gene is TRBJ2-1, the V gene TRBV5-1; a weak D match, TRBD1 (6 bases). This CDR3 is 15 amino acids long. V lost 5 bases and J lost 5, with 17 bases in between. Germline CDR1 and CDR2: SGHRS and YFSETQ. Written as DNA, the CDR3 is TGCGCCAGCAGTACGGAAGGGGGAGCTAACAATGAGCAGTTCTTC. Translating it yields CASSTEGGANNEQFF. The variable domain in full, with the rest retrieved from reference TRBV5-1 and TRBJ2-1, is KAGVTQTPRYLIKTRGQQVTLSCSPISGHRSVSWYQQTPGQGLQFLFEYFSETQRNKGNFPGRFSGRQFSNSRSEMNVSTLELGDSALYLCASSTEGGANNEQFFGPGTRLTVL.

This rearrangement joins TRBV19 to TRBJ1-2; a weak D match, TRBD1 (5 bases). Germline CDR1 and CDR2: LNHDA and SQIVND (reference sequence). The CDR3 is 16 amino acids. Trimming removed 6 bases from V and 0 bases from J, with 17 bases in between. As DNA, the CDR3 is TGTGCCAGTAGATTACTACCGATGACAGCTAACTATGGCTACACCTTC. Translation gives CASRLLPMTANYGYTF.

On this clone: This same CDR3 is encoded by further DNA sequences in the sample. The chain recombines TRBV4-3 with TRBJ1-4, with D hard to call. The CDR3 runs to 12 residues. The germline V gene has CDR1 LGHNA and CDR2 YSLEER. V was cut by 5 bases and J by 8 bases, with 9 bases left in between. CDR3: CASSERPEKLFF. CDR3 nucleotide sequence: TGCGCCAGCAGCGAGAGGCCGGAAAAACTGTTTTTT.

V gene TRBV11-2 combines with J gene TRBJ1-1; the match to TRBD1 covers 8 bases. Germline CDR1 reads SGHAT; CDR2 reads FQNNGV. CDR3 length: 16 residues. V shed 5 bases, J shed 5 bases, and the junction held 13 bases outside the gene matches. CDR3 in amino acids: CASSRGTGELGTEAFF. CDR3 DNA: TGTGCCAGCAGCCGAGGGACAGGAGAACTGGGGACTGAAGCTTTCTTT.

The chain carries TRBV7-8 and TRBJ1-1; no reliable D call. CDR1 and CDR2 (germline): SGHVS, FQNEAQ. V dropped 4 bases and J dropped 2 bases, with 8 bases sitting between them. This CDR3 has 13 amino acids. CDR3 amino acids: CASSSTVNTEAFF. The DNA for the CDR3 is TGTGCCAGCAGCTCCACAGTTAACACTGAAGCTTTCTTT.

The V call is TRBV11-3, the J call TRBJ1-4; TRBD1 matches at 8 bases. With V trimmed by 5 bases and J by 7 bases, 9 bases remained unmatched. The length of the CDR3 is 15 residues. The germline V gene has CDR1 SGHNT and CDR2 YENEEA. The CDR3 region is CASSRDRGRGEKLFF. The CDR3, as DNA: TGTGCCAGCAGCCGCGACAGGGGTCGAGGTGAAAAACTGTTTTTT.

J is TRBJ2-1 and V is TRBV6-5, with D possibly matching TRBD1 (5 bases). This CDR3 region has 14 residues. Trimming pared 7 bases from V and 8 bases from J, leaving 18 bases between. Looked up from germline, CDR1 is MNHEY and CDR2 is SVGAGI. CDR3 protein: CASTPPGLYDEQFF. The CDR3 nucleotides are TGTGCCAGCACCCCCCCAGGGCTCTATGATGAGCAGTTCTTC.

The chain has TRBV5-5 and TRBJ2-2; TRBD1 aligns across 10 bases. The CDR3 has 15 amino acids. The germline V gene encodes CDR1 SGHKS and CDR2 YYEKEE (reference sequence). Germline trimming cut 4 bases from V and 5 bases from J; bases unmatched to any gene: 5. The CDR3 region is CASSPGQGGTGELFF. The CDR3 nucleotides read TGTGCCAGCAGCCCCGGACAGGGGGGGACCGGGGAGCTGTTTTTT.

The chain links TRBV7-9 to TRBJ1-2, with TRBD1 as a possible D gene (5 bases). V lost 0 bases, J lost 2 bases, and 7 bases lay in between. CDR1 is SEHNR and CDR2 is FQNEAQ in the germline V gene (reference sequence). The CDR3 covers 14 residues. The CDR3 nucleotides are TGTGCCAGCAGCTTAGCCGCAGGGAACTATGGCTACACCTTC. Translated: CASSLAAGNYGYTF.

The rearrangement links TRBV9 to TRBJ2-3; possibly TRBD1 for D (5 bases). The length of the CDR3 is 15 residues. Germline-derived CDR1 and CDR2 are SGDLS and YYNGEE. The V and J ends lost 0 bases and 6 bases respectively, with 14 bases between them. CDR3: CASSVAKGPVDTQYF. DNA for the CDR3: TGTGCCAGCAGCGTAGCGAAGGGGCCCGTCGATACGCAGTATTTT.

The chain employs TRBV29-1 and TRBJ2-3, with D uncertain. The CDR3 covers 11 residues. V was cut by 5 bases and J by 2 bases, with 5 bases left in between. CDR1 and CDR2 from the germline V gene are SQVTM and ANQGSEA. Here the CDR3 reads CSVKTTDTQYF. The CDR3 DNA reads TGCAGCGTTAAGACCACAGATACGCAGTATTTT.

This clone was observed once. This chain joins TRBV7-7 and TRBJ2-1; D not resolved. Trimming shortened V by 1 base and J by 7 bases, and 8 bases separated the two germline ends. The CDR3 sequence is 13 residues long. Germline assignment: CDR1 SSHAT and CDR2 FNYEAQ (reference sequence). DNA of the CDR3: TGTGCCAGCAGCTTAGATGTCCAAAATGAGCAGTTCTTC. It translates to CASSLDVQNEQFF.

CDR3 sequence: CASSFLDHVANYGYTF. CDR3 coding DNA: TGTGCCAGCAGCTTCTTGGACCACGTAGCTAACTATGGCTACACCTTC. V and J are TRBV7-8 and TRBJ1-2; D unresolved. The CDR3 length is 16 residues. Germline CDR1 and CDR2: SGHVS and FQNEAQ. The V end was cut by 3 bases, the J end by 0 bases, with 14 bases between.

The CDR3 loop reads CASSVLGSGNTIYF. The CDR3, as DNA: TGTGCCAGCAGCGTCCTAGGCTCTGGAAACACCATATATTTT. The chain recombines TRBV9 with TRBJ1-3; D unclear. Looked up from germline, CDR1 is SGDLS and CDR2 is YYNGEE. The V and J ends lost 2 bases and 0 bases respectively, with 6 bases between them. This CDR3 is 14 amino acids long. Full variable domain (missing parts from reference TRBV9 and TRBJ1-3): DSGVTQTPKHLITATGQRVTLRCSPRSGDLSVYWYQQSLDQGLQFLIQYYNGEERAKGNILERFSAQQFPDLHSELNLSSLELGDSALYFCASSVLGSGNTIYFGEGSWLTVV.

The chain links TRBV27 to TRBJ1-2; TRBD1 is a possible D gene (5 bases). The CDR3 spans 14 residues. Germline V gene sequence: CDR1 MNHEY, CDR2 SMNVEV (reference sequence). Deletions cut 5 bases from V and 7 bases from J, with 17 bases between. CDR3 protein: CASSPNSGLSGYTF. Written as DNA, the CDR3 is TGTGCCAGCAGTCCCAACTCAGGGCTCTCTGGCTACACCTTC.

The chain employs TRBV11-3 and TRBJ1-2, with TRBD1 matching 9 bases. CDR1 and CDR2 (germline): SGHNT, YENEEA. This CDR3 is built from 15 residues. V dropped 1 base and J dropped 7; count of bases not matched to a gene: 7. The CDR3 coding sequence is TGTGCCAGCAGCTTAGCCTCCGGGACAGGGCCTGGCTACACCTTC. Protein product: CASSLASGTGPGYTF.

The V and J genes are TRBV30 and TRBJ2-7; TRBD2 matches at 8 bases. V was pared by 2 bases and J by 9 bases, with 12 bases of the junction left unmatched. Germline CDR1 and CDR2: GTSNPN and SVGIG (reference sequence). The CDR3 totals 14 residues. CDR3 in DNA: TGTGCCTGGAGTTTGGATAGCGGGATCTATGGGCAGTACTTC. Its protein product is CAWSLDSGIYGQYF.

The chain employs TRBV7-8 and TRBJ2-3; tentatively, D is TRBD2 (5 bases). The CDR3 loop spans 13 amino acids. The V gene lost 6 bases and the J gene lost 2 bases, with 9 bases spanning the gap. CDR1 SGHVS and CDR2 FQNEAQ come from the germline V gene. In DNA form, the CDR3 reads TGTGCCAGCAGGGCGGGTACCACAGATACGCAGTATTTT. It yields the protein CASRAGTTDTQYF. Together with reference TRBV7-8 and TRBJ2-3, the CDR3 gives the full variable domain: GAGVSQSPRYKVAKRGQDVALRCDPISGHVSLFWYQQALGQGPEFLTYFQNEAQLDKSGLPSDRFFAERPEGSVSTLKIQRTQQEDSAVYLCASRAGTTDTQYFGPGTRLTVL.

CDR3 in amino acids: CAWSVWDSGNTIYF. The CDR3 DNA follows: TGTGCCTGGAGTGTGTGGGACTCTGGAAACACCATATATTTT. The J gene is TRBJ1-3, the V gene TRBV30; D call uncertain. V was trimmed by 0 bases and J by 0 bases, leaving 6 bases between them. This CDR3 has 14 amino acids. Germline V gives CDR1 GTSNPN, CDR2 SVGIG (reference sequence).

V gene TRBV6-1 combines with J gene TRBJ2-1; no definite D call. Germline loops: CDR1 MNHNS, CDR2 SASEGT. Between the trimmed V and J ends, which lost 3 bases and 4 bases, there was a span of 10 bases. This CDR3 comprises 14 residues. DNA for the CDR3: TGTGCCAGCAGTGACCTGGACCGATACAATGAGCAGTTCTTC. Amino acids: CASSDLDRYNEQFF.

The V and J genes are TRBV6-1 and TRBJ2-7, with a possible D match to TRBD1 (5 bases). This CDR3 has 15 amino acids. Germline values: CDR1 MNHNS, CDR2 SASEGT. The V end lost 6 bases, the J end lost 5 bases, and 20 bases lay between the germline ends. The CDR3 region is CASSTIQVYQDEQYF. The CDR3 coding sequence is TGTGCCAGCAGCACAATACAGGTCTATCAGGACGAGCAGTACTTC.

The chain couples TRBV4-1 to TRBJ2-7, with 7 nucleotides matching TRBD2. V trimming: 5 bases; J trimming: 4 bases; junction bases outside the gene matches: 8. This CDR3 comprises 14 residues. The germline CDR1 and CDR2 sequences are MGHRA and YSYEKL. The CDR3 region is CASSLSGTLYEQYF. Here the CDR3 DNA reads TGCGCCAGCAGCTTGAGCGGGACCCTATACGAGCAGTACTTC.

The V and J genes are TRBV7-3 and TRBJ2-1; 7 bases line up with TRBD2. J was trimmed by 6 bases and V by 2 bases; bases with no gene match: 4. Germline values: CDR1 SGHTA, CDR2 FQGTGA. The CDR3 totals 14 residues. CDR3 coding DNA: TGTGCCAGCAGCTTAGATGGCGGGAGCAATGAGCAGTTCTTC. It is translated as CASSLDGGSNEQFF.

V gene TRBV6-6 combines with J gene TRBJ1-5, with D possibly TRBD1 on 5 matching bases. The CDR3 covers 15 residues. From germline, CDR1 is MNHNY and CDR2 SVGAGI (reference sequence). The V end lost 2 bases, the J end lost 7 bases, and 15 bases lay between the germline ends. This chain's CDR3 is CASSYVSMGGQPQHF. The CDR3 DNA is TGTGCCAGCAGTTACGTTAGCATGGGGGGACAGCCCCAGCATTTT.

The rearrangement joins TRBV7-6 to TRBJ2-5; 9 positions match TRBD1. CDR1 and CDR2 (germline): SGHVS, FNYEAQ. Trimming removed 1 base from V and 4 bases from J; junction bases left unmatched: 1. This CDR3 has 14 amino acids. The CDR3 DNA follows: TGTGCCAGCAGCTTAGGGACAGGGGCAGAGACCCAGTACTTC. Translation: CASSLGTGAETQYF.